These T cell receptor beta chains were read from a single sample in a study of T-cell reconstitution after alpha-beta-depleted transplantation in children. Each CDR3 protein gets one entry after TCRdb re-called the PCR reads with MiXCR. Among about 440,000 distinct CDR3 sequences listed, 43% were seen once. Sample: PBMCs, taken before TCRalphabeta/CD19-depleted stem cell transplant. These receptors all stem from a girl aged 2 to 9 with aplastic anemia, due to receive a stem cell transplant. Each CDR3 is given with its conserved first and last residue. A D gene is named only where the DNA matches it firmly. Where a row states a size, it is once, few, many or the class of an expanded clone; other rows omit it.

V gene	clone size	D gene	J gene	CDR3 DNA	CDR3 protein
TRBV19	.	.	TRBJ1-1	TGTGCCAGTAGTAGGGCGGTCGACACTGAAGCTTTCTTT	CASSRAVDTEAFF
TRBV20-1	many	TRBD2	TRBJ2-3	TGCAGTGCCCCCAGACTAGCGGGGTTAACGGATACGCAGTATTTT	CSAPRLAGLTDTQYF
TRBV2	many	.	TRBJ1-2	TGTGCCAGCAGTGAAGCGAACAGTTACTATGGCTACACCTTC	CASSEANSYYGYTF
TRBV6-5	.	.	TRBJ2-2	TGTGCCAGCAGTTACAGAGAAGACACCGGGGAGCTGTTTTTT	CASSYREDTGELFF
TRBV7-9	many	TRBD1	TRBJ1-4	TGTGCCAGCAGCTCGGGACAGGGGAATGAAAAACTGTTTTTT	CASSSGQGNEKLFF
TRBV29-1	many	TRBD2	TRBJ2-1	TGCAGCTTAGCGGGAGCTGGGGGTGAGCAGTTCTTC	CSLAGAGGEQFF
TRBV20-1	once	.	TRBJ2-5	TGCAGTGCTTCCCTTAGGCGCGGCCAAGAGACCCAGTACTTC	CSASLRRGQETQYF
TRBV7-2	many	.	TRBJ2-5	TGTGCCAGCAGCCTTAGACCACCCAGGAGAGAGACCCAGTACTTC	CASSLRPPRRETQYF
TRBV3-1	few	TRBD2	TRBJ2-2	TGTGCCAGCCAGCTAGGGACTACCACCGGGGAGCTGTTTTTT	CASQLGTTTGELFF
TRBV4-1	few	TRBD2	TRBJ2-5	TGCGCCAGCAGCCAAGTGGGGGGGACGAAAGAGACCCAGTACTTC	CASSQVGGTKETQYF
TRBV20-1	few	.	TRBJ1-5	TGCAGTGTCCCGCGGCGCAATCAGCCCCAGCATTTT	CSVPRRNQPQHF
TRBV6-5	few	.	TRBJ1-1	TGTGCCAGCAGTTACGAGCCGAACACTGAAGCTTTCTTT	CASSYEPNTEAFF
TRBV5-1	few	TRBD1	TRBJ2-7	TGCGCCAGCAGTGCCGCGACAGGGCACGAGCAGTACTTC	CASSAATGHEQYF
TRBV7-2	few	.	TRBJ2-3	TGTGCCAGCAGTCCAGGGGCAGATACGCAGTATTTT	CASSPGADTQYF
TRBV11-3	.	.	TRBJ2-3	TGTGCCAGCAGCCAGGGGCGCGATACGCAGTATTTT	CASSQGRDTQYF
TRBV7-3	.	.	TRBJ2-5	TGTGCCAGCAGCTCCGGTGGGTGGCAAGAGACCCAGTACTTC	CASSSGGWQETQYF
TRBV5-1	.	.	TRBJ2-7	TGCGCCAGCAGCCGCGGGACAGCCGACCGGGAGCAGTACTTC	CASSRGTADREQYF
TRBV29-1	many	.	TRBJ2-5	TGCAGCGTTGCAAATAGACGGCAAGAGACCCAGTACTTC	CSVANRRQETQYF
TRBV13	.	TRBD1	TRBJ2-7	TGTGCCAGCAGCTTTAGGGACAGGTCAATCGAGCAGCACTTC	CASSFRDRSIEQHF
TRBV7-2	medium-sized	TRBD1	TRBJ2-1	TGTGCCAGCACCGTAAGGGGACAGGGCTACAATGAGCAGTTCTTC	CASTVRGQGYNEQFF
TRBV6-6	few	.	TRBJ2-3	TGTGCCAGCGTCGCGTTCCGCACAGATACGCAGTATTTT	CASVAFRTDTQYF
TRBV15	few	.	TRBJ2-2	TGTGCCACCACCAGCAGATACGGGAACACCGGGGAGCTGTTTTTT	CATTSRYGNTGELFF
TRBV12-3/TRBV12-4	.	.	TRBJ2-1	TGTGCCAGCAGTCCTATATCTGAGAGATCCTACAATGAGCAGTTCTTC	CASSPISERSYNEQFF
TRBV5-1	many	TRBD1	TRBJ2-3	TGCGCCAGCAGCTCAGGGGGCGACACAGATACGCAGTATTTT	CASSSGGDTDTQYF
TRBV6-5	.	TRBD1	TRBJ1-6	TGTGCCAGCAGTTACGAGGCAGGGGGTAATTCACCCCTCCACTTT	CASSYEAGGNSPLHF
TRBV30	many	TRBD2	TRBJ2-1	TGTGCCTGGAGCCCACTCCCGACTAGCGGGTATGAGCAGTTCTTC	CAWSPLPTSGYEQFF
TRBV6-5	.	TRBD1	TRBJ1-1	TGTGCCAGCCAGTTGCGGACAGGGCTCGGCACTGAAGCTTTCTTT	CASQLRTGLGTEAFF
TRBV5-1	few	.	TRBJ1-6	TGCGCCAGCAGCTTGGATGGGAGTTCACCCCTCCACTTT	CASSLDGSSPLHF
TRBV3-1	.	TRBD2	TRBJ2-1	TGTGCCATCAGCCAAGTACTAGCGGTAACCTACAATGAGCAGTTCTTC	CAISQVLAVTYNEQFF
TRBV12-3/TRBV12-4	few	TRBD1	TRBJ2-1	TGTGCCAGCAGTTTCGGGACAGATAATGAGCAGTTCTTC	CASSFGTDNEQFF
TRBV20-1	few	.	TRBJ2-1	TGCAGTGCTAGAGATAGGGGACCCAGAGAGTTCTTC	CSARDRGPREFF
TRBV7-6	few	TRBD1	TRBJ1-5	TGTGCCAGCAGCTCAGGGGGCCCTGGTCAGCCCCAGCATTTT	CASSSGGPGQPQHF
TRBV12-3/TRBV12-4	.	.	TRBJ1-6	TGTGCCAGCAGTTATTTGGGGGGCTCCTATAATTCACCCCTCCACTTT	CASSYLGGSYNSPLHF
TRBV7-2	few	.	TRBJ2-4	TGTGCCAGCAGCTTAGCAGCCAAAAACATTCAGTACTTC	CASSLAAKNIQYF
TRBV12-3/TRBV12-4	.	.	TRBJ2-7	TGTGCCAGCAGTTATGACACCCGCTACGAGCAGTACTTC	CASSYDTRYEQYF
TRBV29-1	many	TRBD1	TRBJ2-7	TGCAGCGTCCGCGTCCTGGGGACAGGGGGCCAAGAGCAGTACTTC	CSVRVLGTGGQEQYF
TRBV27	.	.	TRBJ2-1	TGTGCCAGCAGTCATAACTCCGGTGAGCAGTTCTTC	CASSHNSGEQFF
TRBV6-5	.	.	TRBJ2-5	TGTGCCAGCAGTTACTCCATCCTCGAGACCCAGTACTTC	CASSYSILETQYF
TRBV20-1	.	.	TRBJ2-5	TGCAGTGCTAGAGTAGGAGGGGAGGAGGGGATGGAGACCCAGTACTTC	CSARVGGEEGMETQYF
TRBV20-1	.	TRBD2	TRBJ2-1	TGCAGTGCCCTGACTAGCGGGGGGTACAATGAGCAGTTCTTC	CSALTSGGYNEQFF
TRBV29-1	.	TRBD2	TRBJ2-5	TGCAGCGTTGAAGGGACTAGGGGTGAGACCCAGTACTTC	CSVEGTRGETQYF
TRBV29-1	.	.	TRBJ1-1	TGCAGCGTTCGGAAGGGAATGAACACTGAAGCTTTCTTT	CSVRKGMNTEAFF
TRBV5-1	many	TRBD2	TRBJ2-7	TGCGCCAGCAGCATCCCCGGACTAGCGGGAAGCGAGCAGTACTTC	CASSIPGLAGSEQYF
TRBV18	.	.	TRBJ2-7	TGTGCCAGCTCACCGGTGGCGGTGACCTACGAGCAGTACTTC	CASSPVAVTYEQYF
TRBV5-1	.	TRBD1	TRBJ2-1	TGCGCCAGCAGCCCTTCTACAGGGGTCTCCTACAATGAGCAGTTCTTC	CASSPSTGVSYNEQFF
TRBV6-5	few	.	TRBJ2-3	TGTGCCAGCAGTTACGGGGTAGGGGGTACAGATACGCAGTATTTT	CASSYGVGGTDTQYF
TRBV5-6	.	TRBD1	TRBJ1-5	TGTGCCAGCAGCGTGACAGGGGAGGGAAATCAGCCCCAGCATTTT	CASSVTGEGNQPQHF
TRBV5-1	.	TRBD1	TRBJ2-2	TGCGCCAGCAGCATTCGACAGGGGTGGGGCGGGGAGCTGTTTTTT	CASSIRQGWGGELFF
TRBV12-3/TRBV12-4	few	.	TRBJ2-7	TGTGCCAGCAGTCCCACCGACGTTTACGAGCAGTACTTC	CASSPTDVYEQYF
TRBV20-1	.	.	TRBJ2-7	TGCAGTGCTAGAGGGTCAGTTTCCTACGAGCAGTACTTC	CSARGSVSYEQYF
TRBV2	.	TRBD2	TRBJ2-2	TGTGCCAGCAGCGTTGGACTAGCGGGAGGATCCGGAGAGCTGTTTTTT	CASSVGLAGGSGELFF
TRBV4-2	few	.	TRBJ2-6	TGTGCCAGCAGCCCCACAGGGACGGGGGCCAACGTCCTGACTTTC	CASSPTGTGANVLTF
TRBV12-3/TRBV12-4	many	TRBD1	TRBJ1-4	TGTGCCAGCAGTTTTTCACAGGGGGCGCGGCGGTTTAATGAAAAACTGTTTTTT	CASSFSQGARRFNEKLFF
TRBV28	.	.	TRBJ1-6	TGTGCCAGCAGTCCCTTGGGAGGTATTAATTCACCCCTCCACTTT	CASSPLGGINSPLHF
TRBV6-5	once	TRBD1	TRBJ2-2	TGTGCCAGCAGTTACTCTCGGGGACAGGCGAACACCGGGGAGCTGTTTTTT	CASSYSRGQANTGELFF
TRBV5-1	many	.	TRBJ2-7	TGCGCCAGCAGCTTGAGCCGTGGACTCCCCTCCTACGAGCAGTACTTC	CASSLSRGLPSYEQYF
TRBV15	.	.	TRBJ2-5	TGTGCCACCAGCAGAGGGGGGAGTGGTCAAGAGACCCAGTACTTC	CATSRGGSGQETQYF